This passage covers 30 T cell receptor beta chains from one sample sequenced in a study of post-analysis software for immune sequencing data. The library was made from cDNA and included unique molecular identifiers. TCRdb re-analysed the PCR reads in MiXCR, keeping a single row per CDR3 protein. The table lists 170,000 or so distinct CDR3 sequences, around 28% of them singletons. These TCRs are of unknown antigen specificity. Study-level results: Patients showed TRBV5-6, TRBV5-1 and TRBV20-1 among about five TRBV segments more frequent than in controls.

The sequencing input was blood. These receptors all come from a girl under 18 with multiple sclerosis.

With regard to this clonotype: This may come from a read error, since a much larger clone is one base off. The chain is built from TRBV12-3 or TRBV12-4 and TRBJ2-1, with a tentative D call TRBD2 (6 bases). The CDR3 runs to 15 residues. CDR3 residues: CASSLDYLSYSEQFF. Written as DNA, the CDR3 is TGTGCCAGCAGTCTGGACTACCTCTCCTACAGTGAGCAGTTCTTC.

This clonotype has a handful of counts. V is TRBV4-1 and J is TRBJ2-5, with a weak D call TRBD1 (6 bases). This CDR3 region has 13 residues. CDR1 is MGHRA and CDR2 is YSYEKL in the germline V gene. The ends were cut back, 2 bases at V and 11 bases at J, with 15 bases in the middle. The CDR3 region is CASSQYGDNEQYF. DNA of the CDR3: TGCGCCAGCAGCCAATACGGGGACAATGAGCAGTACTTC.

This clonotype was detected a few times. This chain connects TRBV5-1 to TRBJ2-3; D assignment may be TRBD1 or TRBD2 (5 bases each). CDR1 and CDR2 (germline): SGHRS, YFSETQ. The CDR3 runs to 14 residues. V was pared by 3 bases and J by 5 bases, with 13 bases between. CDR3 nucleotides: TGCGCCAGCAGCTCCAATTCAGGGAGAGATACGCAGTATTTT. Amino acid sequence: CASSSNSGRDTQYF.

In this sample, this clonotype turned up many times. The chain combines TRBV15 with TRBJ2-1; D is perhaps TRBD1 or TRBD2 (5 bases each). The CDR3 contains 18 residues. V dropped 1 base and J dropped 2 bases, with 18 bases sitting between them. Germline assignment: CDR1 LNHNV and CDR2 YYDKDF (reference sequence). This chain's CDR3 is CATSRASGTSGAYNEQFF. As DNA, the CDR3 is TGTGCCACCAGCAGAGCATCCGGGACCTCAGGCGCCTACAATGAGCAGTTCTTC. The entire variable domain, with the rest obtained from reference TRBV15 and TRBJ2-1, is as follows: DAMVIQNPRYQVTQFGKPVTLSCSQTLNHNVMYWYQQKSSQAPKLLFHYYDKDFNNEADTPDNFQSRRPNTSFCFLDIRSPGLGDTAMYLCATSRASGTSGAYNEQFFGPGTRLTVL.

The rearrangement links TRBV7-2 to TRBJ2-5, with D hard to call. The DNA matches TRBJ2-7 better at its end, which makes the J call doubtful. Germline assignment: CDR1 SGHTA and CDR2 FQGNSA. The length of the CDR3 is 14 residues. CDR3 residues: CASSPPGVPYEQYF. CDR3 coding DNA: TGTGCCAGCAGCCCGCCCGGTGTTCCCTACGAGCAGTACTTC.

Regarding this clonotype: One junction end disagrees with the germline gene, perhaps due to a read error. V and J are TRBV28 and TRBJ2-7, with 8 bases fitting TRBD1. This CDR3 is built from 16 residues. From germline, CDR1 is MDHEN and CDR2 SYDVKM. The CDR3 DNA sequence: TGTGCCAGCAGGCCCGGATCTGCAGGGGGCTCCCACGAGCAGTACTTC. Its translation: CASRPGSAGGSHEQYF.

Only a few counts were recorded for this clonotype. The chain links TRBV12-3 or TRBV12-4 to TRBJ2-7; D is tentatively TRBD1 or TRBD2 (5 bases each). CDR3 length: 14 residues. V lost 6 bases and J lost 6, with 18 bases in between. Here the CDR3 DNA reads TGTGCCAGCAGCCGCCGGGACCCCGTGGGCGAGCAGTACTTC. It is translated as CASSRRDPVGEQYF.

The CDR3 sequence: CASSQDEPGWEETQYF. In DNA form, the CDR3 reads TGCGCCAGCAGCCAAGATGAGCCGGGGTGGGAGGAGACCCAGTACTTC. The genes are TRBV4-1 and TRBJ2-5; tentative D call: TRBD2 (5 bases). The CDR3 has 16 residues. Germline V gene data show CDR1 as MGHRA and CDR2 as YSYEKL. Between the trimmed V and J ends, which lost 0 bases and 5 bases, there was a span of 16 bases.

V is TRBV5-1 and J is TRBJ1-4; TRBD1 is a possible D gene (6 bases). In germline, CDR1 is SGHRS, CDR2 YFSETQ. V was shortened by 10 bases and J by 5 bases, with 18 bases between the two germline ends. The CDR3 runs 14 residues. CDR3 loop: CASAVGTLNEKLFF. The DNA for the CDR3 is TGCGCCTCCGCTGTGGGGACACTCAATGAAAAACTGTTTTTT.

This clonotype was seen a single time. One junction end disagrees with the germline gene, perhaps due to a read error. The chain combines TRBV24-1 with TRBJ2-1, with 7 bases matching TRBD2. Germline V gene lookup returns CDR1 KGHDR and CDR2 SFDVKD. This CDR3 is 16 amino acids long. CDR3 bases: TGTGCCATCAGTGATAGGGGTACTAGCGTGATCTATGAGCAGTTCTTC. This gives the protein CAISDRGTSVIYEQFF.

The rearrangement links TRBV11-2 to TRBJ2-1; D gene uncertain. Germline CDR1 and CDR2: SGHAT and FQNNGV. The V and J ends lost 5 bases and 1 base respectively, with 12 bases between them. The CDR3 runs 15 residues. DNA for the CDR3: TGTGCCAGCAGCCTCGACCCTGGTTCCTACAATGAGCAGTTCTTC. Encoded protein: CASSLDPGSYNEQFF.

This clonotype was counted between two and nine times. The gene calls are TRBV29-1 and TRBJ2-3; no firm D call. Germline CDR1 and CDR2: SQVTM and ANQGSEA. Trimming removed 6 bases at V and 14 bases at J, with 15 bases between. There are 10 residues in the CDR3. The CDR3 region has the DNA TGCAGCGTCCGACCAGATCCGCGGTATTTT. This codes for CSVRPDPRYF.

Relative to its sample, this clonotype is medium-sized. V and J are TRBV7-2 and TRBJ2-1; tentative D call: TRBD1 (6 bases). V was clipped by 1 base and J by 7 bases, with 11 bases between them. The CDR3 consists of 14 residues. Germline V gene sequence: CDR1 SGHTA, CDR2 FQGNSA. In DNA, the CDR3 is TGTGCCAGCAGCTTAGGGGGGCCAGAGAATGAGCAGTTCTTC. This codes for CASSLGGPENEQFF.

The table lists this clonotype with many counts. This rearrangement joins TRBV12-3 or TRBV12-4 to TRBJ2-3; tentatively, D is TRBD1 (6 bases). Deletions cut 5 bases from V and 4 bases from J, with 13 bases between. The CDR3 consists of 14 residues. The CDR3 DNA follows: TGTGCCAGCAGTGAGGGACAAGTTCCAGATACGCAGTATTTT. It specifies CASSEGQVPDTQYF.

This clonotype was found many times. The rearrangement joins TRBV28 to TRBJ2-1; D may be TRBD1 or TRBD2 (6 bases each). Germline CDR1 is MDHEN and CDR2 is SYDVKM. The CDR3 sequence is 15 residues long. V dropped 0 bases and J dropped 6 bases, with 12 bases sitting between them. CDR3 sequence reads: CASSLWGGRGNEQFF. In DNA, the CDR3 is TGTGCCAGCAGTTTATGGGGGGGCCGAGGCAATGAGCAGTTCTTC.

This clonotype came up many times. Here the CDR3 reads CASSFDGNEQFF. In DNA form, the CDR3 reads TGTGCCAGCAGCTTTGACGGCAATGAGCAGTTCTTC. The chain is built from TRBV7-3 and TRBJ2-1; D gene unclear. This CDR3 is built from 12 residues. Looked up from germline, CDR1 is SGHTA and CDR2 is FQGTGA. V lost 3 bases to trimming and J lost 6 bases, with 6 bases between them.

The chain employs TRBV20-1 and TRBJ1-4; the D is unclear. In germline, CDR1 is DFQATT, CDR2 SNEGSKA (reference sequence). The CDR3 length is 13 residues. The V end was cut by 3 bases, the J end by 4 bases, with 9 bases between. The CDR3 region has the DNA TGCAGTGCTAGTTCCGGGGTTAATGAAAAACTGTTTTTT. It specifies CSASSGVNEKLFF.

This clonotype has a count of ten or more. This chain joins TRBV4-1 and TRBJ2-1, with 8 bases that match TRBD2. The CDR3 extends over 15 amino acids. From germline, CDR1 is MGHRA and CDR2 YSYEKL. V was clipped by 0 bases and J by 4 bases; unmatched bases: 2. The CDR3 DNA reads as TGCGCCAGCAGCCAAGATAGCGGGGTTTACAATGAGCAGTTCTTC. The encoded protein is CASSQDSGVYNEQFF.

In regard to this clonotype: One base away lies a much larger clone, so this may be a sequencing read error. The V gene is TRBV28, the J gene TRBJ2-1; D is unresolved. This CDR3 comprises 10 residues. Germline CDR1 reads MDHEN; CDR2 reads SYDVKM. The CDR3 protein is CARRGDEQFF. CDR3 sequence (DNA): TGTGCCCGCAGAGGTGATGAGCAGTTCTTC.

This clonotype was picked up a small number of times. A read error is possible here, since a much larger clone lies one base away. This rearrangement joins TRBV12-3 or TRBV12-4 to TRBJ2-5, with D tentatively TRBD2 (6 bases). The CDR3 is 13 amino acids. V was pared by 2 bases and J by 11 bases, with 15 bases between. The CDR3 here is CASSLKGRNEQYF. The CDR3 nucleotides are TGTGCCAGCAGTTTAAAAGGGAGGAATGAGCAGTACTTC.

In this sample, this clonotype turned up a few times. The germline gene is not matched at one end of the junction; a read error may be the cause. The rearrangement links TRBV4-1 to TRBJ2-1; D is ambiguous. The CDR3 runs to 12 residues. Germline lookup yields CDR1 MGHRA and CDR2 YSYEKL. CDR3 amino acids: CASNQISNEQFF. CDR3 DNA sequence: TGCGCCAGCAACCAAATTAGCAATGAGCAGTTCTTC.

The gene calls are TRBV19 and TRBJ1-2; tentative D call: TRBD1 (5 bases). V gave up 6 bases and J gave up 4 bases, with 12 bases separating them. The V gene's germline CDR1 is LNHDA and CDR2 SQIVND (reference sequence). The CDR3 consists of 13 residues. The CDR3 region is CASRPGGFYGYTF. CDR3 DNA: TGTGCCAGTAGACCCGGGGGGTTCTATGGCTACACCTTC.

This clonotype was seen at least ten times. CDR3 DNA sequence: TGTGCCAGCAGTTTGCCCCCCCAAATGAAGCAGTACTTC. It translates to CASSLPPQMKQYF. J is TRBJ2-7 and V is TRBV12-3 or TRBV12-4; no firm D call. The CDR3 contains 13 residues. The V and J ends lost 3 bases and 8 bases respectively, with 14 bases between them.

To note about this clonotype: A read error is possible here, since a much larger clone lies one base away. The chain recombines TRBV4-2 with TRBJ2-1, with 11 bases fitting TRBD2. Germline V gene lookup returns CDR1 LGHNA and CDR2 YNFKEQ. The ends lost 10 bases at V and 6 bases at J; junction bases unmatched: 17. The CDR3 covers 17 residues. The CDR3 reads CATGTSGPGGFLNEQFF. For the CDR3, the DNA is TGTGCCACCGGGACTAGCGGACCTGGGGGGTTCCTCAATGAGCAGTTCTTC.

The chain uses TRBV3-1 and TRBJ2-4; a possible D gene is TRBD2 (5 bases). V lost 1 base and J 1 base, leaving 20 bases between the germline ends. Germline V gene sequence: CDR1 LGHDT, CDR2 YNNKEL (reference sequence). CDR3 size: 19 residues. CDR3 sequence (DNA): TGTGCCAGCAGCCAAGGTCGGGGAACTGTCATGTCGGCCAAAAACATTCAGTACTTC. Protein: CASSQGRGTVMSAKNIQYF.

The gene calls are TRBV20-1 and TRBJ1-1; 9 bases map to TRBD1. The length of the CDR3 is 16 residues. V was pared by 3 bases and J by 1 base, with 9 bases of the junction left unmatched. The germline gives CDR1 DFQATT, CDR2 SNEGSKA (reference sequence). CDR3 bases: TGCAGTGCTAGTCGGTGGGACAGGGCCGGGAACACTGAAGCTTTCTTT. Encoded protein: CSASRWDRAGNTEAFF.

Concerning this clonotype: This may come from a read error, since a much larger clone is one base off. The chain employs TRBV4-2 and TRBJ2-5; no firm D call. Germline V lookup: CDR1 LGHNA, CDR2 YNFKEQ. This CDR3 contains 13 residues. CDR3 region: CAGSQAPKETQYF. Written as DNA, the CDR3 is TGTGCCGGCAGCCAAGCGCCGAAAGAGACCCAGTACTTC.

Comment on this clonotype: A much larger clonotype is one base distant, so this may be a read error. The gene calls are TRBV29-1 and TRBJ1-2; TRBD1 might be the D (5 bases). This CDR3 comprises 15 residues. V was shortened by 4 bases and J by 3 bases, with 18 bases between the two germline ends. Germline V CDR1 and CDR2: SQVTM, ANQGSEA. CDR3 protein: CSVGIDSRGDYGYTF. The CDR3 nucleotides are TGCAGCGTTGGAATTGACAGTCGAGGGGACTATGGCTACACCTTC. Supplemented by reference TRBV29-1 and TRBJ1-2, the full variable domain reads SAVISQKPSRDICQRGTSLTIQCQVDSQVTMMFWYRQQPGQSLTLIATANQGSEATYESGFVIDKFPISRPNLTFSTLTVSNMSPEDSSIYLCSVGIDSRGDYGYTFGSGTRLTVV.

CDR3 amino acids: CAVEAGYSNQPQHF. CDR3 DNA: TGTGCCGTTGAAGCCGGATATAGCAATCAGCCCCAGCATTTT. The V and J genes are TRBV19 and TRBJ1-5; D uncertain. V gave up 11 bases and J gave up 0 bases, with 14 bases separating them. The germline CDR1 and CDR2 sequences are LNHDA and SQIVND (reference sequence). The CDR3 is 14 residues long.

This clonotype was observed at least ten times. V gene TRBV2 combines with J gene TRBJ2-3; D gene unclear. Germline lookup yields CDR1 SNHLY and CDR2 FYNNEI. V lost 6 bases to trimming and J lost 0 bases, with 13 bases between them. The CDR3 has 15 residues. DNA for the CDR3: TGTGCCAGCAGAGGATACTATTCTAGCACAGATACGCAGTATTTT. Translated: CASRGYYSSTDTQYF.